The present entry profiles one TCR beta chain with its context. This sample is drawn from a study of Ad26.COV2.S vaccination and SARS-CoV-2 variants. Treatment in this sample: some 19 received Ad26.COV2.S at low or high dose, single or two shots; about 5 received placebo; per-sample allocation not given. The samples date from day 63 after the first vaccine or placebo injection. Sequencing used immunoSEQ multiplex PCR; TCRdb keeps in-frame clones, though not all of them. The sample comprises 350,000 to 500,000 clones, 90% of which are singletons, and 4.3% rests with the top ten. The germline V gene encodes CDR1 LGHNA and CDR2 YNFKEQ. The CDR3 extends over 18 amino acids. Trimming at V came to 4 bases and at J to 5 bases, leaving 20 bases not matched to a gene.

The sequence was collected from a person between 18 and 59 years old who received the Ad26.COV2.S COVID-19 vaccine or a placebo. The chain joins TRBV4-2 to TRBJ2-7; TRBD2 aligns across 7 bases. Sample: peripheral blood, taken in a trial of Ad26.COV2.S vaccine versus placebo. The CDR3: CASSRYSTLGLPGDEQYF. CDR3 coding DNA: TGTGCCAGCAGCCGCTATTCCACCCTGGGACTACCCGGGGACGAGCAGTACTTC.